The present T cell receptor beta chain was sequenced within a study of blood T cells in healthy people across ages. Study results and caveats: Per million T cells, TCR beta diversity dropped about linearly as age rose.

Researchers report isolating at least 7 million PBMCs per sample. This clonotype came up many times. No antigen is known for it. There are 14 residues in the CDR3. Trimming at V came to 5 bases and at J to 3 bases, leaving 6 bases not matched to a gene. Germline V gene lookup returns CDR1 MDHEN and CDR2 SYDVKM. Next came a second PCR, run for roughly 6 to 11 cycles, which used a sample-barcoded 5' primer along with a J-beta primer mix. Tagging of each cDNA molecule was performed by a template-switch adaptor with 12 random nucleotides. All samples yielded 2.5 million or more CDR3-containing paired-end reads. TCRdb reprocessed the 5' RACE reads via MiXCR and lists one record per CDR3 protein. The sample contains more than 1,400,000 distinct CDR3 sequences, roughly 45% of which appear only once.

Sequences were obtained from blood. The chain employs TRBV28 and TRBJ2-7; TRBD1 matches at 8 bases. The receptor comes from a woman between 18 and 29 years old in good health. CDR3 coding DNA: TGTGCCAGCAGTCCGGGACAGGAATTCTACGAGCAGTACTTC. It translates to CASSPGQEFYEQYF.